The 13 T cell receptor beta chains presented below share a single source sample, sequenced in a study of T cell responses to AZD1222 COVID-19 vaccine. Profiling relied on immunoSEQ multiplex PCR, and the TCRdb table lists in-frame clones only, not all of them. There are fewer than 200,000 clones in the sample; approximately 91% occur only once, and 1.5% to 2% lies in the top ten. Sequenced material: peripheral blood, taken 28 days after the second AZD1222 dose. The receptors stem from an adult who received the AZD1222 COVID-19 vaccine.

The CDR3 sequence: CASSPGASSYNEQFF. The CDR3 DNA sequence: TGTGCCAGCTCACCGGGGGCCAGCTCCTACAATGAGCAGTTCTTC. The J gene is TRBJ2-1, the V gene TRBV18, with D tentatively TRBD1 (6 bases). The V gene lost 3 bases and the J gene lost 0 bases, with 9 bases spanning the gap. The germline gives CDR1 KGHSH, CDR2 LQKENI. CDR3 size: 15 residues.

The chain uses TRBV5-6 and TRBJ1-2, with 8 bases matching TRBD1. This CDR3 has 15 amino acids. CDR1 SGHDT and CDR2 YYEEEE come from the germline V gene. V shed 2 bases, J shed 8 bases, and the junction held 11 bases outside the gene matches. The CDR3 bases are TGTGCCAGCAGCTTCCTGACAGGGGCCGTTCGAGGCTACACCTTC. Amino acids: CASSFLTGAVRGYTF.

The rearrangement uses TRBV6-4 and TRBJ2-3; 8 nucleotides align to TRBD2. CDR1 MRHNA and CDR2 SNTAGT come from the germline V gene. There are 14 residues in the CDR3. V gave up 3 bases and J gave up 1 base; unmatched junction bases: 0. CDR3 nucleotide sequence: TGTGCCAGCAGTGAAGCGGGAGGCACAGATACGCAGTATTTT. Protein: CASSEAGGTDTQYF.

This chain uses TRBV18 with TRBJ2-2; perhaps TRBD2 as D (6 bases). This CDR3 has 16 residues. In germline, CDR1 is KGHSH, CDR2 LQKENI. V gave up 2 bases and J gave up 4 bases, with 14 bases separating them. The DNA for the CDR3 is TGTGCCAGCTCACCAGGCCTGACTAGAGGCACCGGGGAGCTGTTTTTT. It translates to CASSPGLTRGTGELFF.

Of note for this clone: This specimen includes other DNA sequences encoding the same CDR3. The chain couples TRBV4-1 to TRBJ1-5; unclear D gene. V dropped 1 base and J dropped 4 bases, with 5 bases sitting between them. This CDR3 is 13 amino acids long. Looked up from germline, CDR1 is MGHRA and CDR2 is YSYEKL. CDR3 in DNA: TGCGCCAGCAGCCAAGTGGGGAATCAGCCCCAGCATTTT. Its protein is CASSQVGNQPQHF.

The CDR3 reads CASSDGDTQYF. CDR3 nucleotide sequence: TGTGCCAGCAGCGATGGCGATACGCAGTATTTT. The V gene is TRBV7-3, the J gene TRBJ2-3; D not resolved. CDR3 length equals 11 residues. The germline V gene has CDR1 SGHTA and CDR2 FQGTGA. V was trimmed by 5 bases and J by 6 bases, leaving 6 bases between them. Supplemented by reference TRBV7-3 and TRBJ2-3, the full variable domain reads GAGVSQTPSNKVTEKGKYVELRCDPISGHTALYWYRQSLGQGPEFLIYFQGTGAADDSGLPNDRFFAVRPEGSVSTLKIQRTERGDSAVYLCASSDGDTQYFGPGTRLTVL.

This rearrangement joins TRBV24-1 to TRBJ1-1; a weak D match, TRBD1 (6 bases). Germline V gene sequence: CDR1 KGHDR, CDR2 SFDVKD. Trimming took off 1 base at V and 1 base at J, with 15 bases between the two ends. The CDR3 has 17 residues. The CDR3 region is CATSDFKWTVQNTEAFF. As DNA, the CDR3 is TGTGCCACCAGTGATTTTAAGTGGACAGTCCAGAACACTGAAGCTTTCTTT.

The genes are TRBV6-2 or TRBV6-3 and TRBJ2-1; D unresolved. Germline V CDR1 and CDR2: MNHEY, SVGEGT. V was shortened by 3 bases and J by 7 bases, with 10 bases between the two germline ends. This CDR3 has 13 amino acids. The CDR3 is CASSYSLRNEQFF. In DNA form, the CDR3 reads TGTGCCAGCAGTTATTCACTACGGAATGAGCAGTTCTTC.

J is TRBJ2-3 and V is TRBV19; D assignment may be TRBD1 or TRBD2 (5 bases each). The CDR3 spans 14 residues. Germline values: CDR1 LNHDA, CDR2 SQIVND (reference sequence). The V gene lost 3 bases and the J gene lost 5 bases, with 12 bases spanning the gap. The CDR3 DNA reads as TGTGCCAGTAGTATCGGTGGGGACGGAGATACGCAGTATTTT. It codes for CASSIGGDGDTQYF.

The chain recombines TRBV5-6 with TRBJ1-4; D is ambiguous. CDR3 length: 13 residues. The V end was cut by 1 base, the J end by 5 bases, with 6 bases between. The germline V gene encodes CDR1 SGHDT and CDR2 YYEEEE. DNA for the CDR3: TGTGCCAGCAGCTTGTCAGAGAATGAAAAACTGTTTTTT. Amino acids: CASSLSENEKLFF.

The chain uses TRBV6-5 and TRBJ1-1, with TRBD1 as a possible D gene (5 bases). V lost 8 bases and J lost 0, with 10 bases in between. Germline V gene sequence: CDR1 MNHEY, CDR2 SVGAGI. The CDR3 is 13 residues long. Here the CDR3 DNA reads TGTGCCAGCGGGACTTTTTTGAACACTGAAGCTTTCTTT. Protein: CASGTFLNTEAFF.

The chain couples TRBV2 to TRBJ1-4; 7 bases are shared with TRBD1. J gave up 8 bases and V 5 bases, and 11 bases lay outside the gene matches. This CDR3 comprises 15 residues. The germline V gene has CDR1 SNHLY and CDR2 FYNNEI. CDR3 bases: TGTGCCAGCAGTAGGTCGACAGGGCCGGAAGAAAAACTGTTTTTT. Residues: CASSRSTGPEEKLFF.

The chain carries TRBV11-2 and TRBJ1-1, with D perhaps TRBD1 (5 bases). V dropped 1 base and J dropped 0 bases, with 12 bases sitting between them. This CDR3 is 16 amino acids long. CDR1 and CDR2 from the germline V gene are SGHAT and FQNNGV. Here the CDR3 DNA reads TGTGCCAGCAGCTTAGTGGGGGGGAGAGTGAACACTGAAGCTTTCTTT. This sequence encodes CASSLVGGRVNTEAFF.